Each of the 23 T cell receptor beta chains below was sequenced from the same sample in a study of T-cell reconstitution after alpha-beta-depleted transplantation in children. Preparation of the TCRbeta library involved a method that used unique molecular identifiers. TCRdb independently ran MiXCR on the PCR reads; one entry per CDR3 protein. The sample has approximately 500,000 distinct CDR3 sequences, over 9.5% seen once. Sequenced material: PBMCs, taken before TCRalphabeta/CD19-depleted stem cell transplant. The source of these receptors is a child aged 2 to 10 with inherited bone marrow failure, due to receive a stem cell transplant.

A note on this clonotype: This sequence may be a read error, since a much larger clone differs from it by one base. The chain carries TRBV5-1 and TRBJ2-1; no definite D call. This CDR3 region has 16 residues. CDR1 and CDR2 (germline): SGHRS, YFSETQ. The CDR3 coding sequence is TGCGCCGGCAGCCTGGGTAGGATGAGCTCCTACAATGAGCAGTTCTTC. It specifies CAGSLGRMSSYNEQFF.

Many counts were recorded for this clonotype. CDR3 nucleotide sequence: TGCAGCGTTGAAACTAGCGGGAGTTTTGAGCAGTTCTTC. Translated: CSVETSGSFEQFF. This chain uses TRBV29-1 with TRBJ2-1, with 11 bases aligning to TRBD2. The CDR3 length is 13 residues. V shed 2 bases and J 9 bases; nucleotides not matched to a gene: 3. Germline V gene lookup returns CDR1 SQVTM and CDR2 ANQGSEA.

This clonotype was seen at least ten times. The CDR3 nucleotides are TGTGCCAGCAGCCACTCTGGAGCAGGGGTGCCCTTGAACACTGAAGCTTTCTTT. It specifies CASSHSGAGVPLNTEAFF. The chain employs TRBV3-1 and TRBJ1-1; possible D gene TRBD1, 6 bases. Germline CDR1 LGHDT, CDR2 YNNKEL (reference sequence). Between the trimmed V and J ends, which lost 3 bases and 0 bases, there was a span of 20 bases. The CDR3 is made up of 18 amino acids.

The chain carries TRBV5-4 and TRBJ2-7; 11 bases line up with TRBD2. The CDR3 runs 15 residues. Germline V gene lookup returns CDR1 SGHNT and CDR2 YYREEE (reference sequence). The J segment lost 5 bases and the V segment lost 2 bases, leaving 6 bases of the junction unmatched. The CDR3 bases are TGTGCCAGCAGCTTCCGACTAGCGGGAAACCACGAGCAGTACTTC. This translates into CASSFRLAGNHEQYF.

This clonotype was observed many times. The chain combines TRBV7-8 with TRBJ2-7; TRBD1 or TRBD2 may be the D gene (6 bases each). The CDR3 runs 14 residues. Germline-derived CDR1 and CDR2 are SGHVS and FQNEAQ. V lost 5 bases, J lost 6 bases, and 17 bases lay in between. The CDR3 region is CASSHHGGRIEQYF. CDR3 in DNA: TGTGCCAGCAGCCACCATGGGGGGCGCATCGAGCAGTACTTC.

In its sample, this clonotype was seen many times. The gene calls are TRBV7-9 and TRBJ2-1; the D call may be TRBD1 or TRBD2 (6 bases each). There are 15 residues in the CDR3. V gave up 4 bases and J gave up 8 bases, with 18 bases separating them. Germline V gene data show CDR1 as SEHNR and CDR2 as FQNEAQ (reference sequence). CDR3 amino acids: CASSSPSPEGDEQFF. The CDR3 DNA reads TGTGCCAGCAGCTCCCCTTCCCCGGAGGGGGATGAGCAGTTCTTC.

This clonotype appeared many times. The V gene is TRBV6-2 or TRBV6-3, the J gene TRBJ1-5; possibly TRBD1 for D (6 bases). Between the trimmed V and J ends, which lost 3 bases and 6 bases, there was a span of 12 bases. CDR3 length: 14 amino acids. Germline values: CDR1 MNHEY, CDR2 SVGEGT. The CDR3 nucleotides read TGTGCCAGCAGTTATGGACAGTCGGCTCAGCCCCAGCATTTT. Its protein product is CASSYGQSAQPQHF.

In this sample, this clonotype turned up many times. The rearrangement links TRBV12-3 or TRBV12-4 to TRBJ2-1; 8 bases line up with TRBD2. V shed 8 bases, J shed 8 bases, and the junction held 8 bases outside the gene matches. The CDR3 loop spans 13 amino acids. The CDR3 DNA reads TGTGCCAGCTCCTACGGGGGGGTTGATGAGCAGTTCTTC. This sequence encodes CASSYGGVDEQFF.

Of note for this clonotype: A much larger clone is a single base away; this may be a read error. This chain links TRBV5-4 with TRBJ2-5; D is possibly TRBD1 (6 bases). The CDR3 runs 14 residues. Germline V CDR1 and CDR2: SGHNT, YYREEE (reference sequence). CDR3 region: CASSVNRAEDTQYF. Here the CDR3 DNA reads TGTGCCAGCAGCGTAAACAGGGCGGAAGATACCCAGTACTTC.

The chain is built from TRBV5-6 and TRBJ2-7; TRBD2 matches 13 bases. CDR1 and CDR2 from the germline V gene are SGHDT and YYEEEE. The CDR3 has 15 residues. The V and J ends lost 4 bases and 6 bases, in that order; junction bases with no gene match: 7. The CDR3 sequence is CASSRWTSGRSEQYF. The DNA of the CDR3 is TGTGCCAGCAGCCGATGGACTAGCGGGAGAAGCGAGCAGTACTTC.

The table lists this clonotype with many counts. The V and J genes are TRBV5-1 and TRBJ1-4; 9 nucleotides match TRBD1. CDR1 and CDR2 (germline): SGHRS, YFSETQ. The CDR3 contains 15 residues. Germline trimming cut 4 bases from V and 7 bases from J; bases unmatched to any gene: 8. CDR3 coding DNA: TGCGCCAGCAGCCTGCTTGGGACAGGGCCTGAAAAACTGTTTTTT. As protein: CASSLLGTGPEKLFF.

The chain joins TRBV13 to TRBJ2-3; 8 nucleotides agree with TRBD1. Germline trimming cut 5 bases from V and 5 bases from J; bases unmatched to any gene: 12. Germline loops: CDR1 PRHDT, CDR2 FYEKMQ (reference sequence). This CDR3 has 16 amino acids. CDR3: CASSLRLIDRGDTQYF. The CDR3 nucleotides read TGTGCCAGCAGCCTCCGCCTCATTGACAGGGGAGATACGCAGTATTTT.

This clonotype was observed many times. The CDR3 coding sequence is TGTGCCAGCAGCTTAGCTGCTAGTCAGCCCCAGCATTTT. Translation gives CASSLAASQPQHF. The V and J genes are TRBV7-8 and TRBJ1-5; D gene unclear. Germline assignment: CDR1 SGHVS and CDR2 FQNEAQ. There are 13 residues in the CDR3. V was pared by 0 bases and J by 6 bases, with 6 bases between.

As regards this clonotype: A much larger clone lies a single base off, so this may be a read error. The rearrangement links TRBV5-1 to TRBJ1-1, with D possibly TRBD1 on 5 matching bases. This CDR3 spans 13 amino acids. The germline V gene encodes CDR1 SGHRS and CDR2 YFSETQ. V was trimmed by 4 bases and J by 6 bases, leaving 13 bases between them. Written as DNA, the CDR3 is TGCGCCAGCAGCCCGACAGTGATGTCTGAAGCTTTCTTT. Translated, it gives CASSPTVMSEAFF. Full variable domain (remainder filled in from reference TRBV5-1 and TRBJ1-1): KAGVTQTPRYLIKTRGQQVTLSCSPISGHRSVSWYQQTPGQGLQFLFEYFSETQRNKGNFPGRFSGRQFSNSRSEMNVSTLELGDSALYLCASSPTVMSEAFFGQGTRLTVV.

The chain joins TRBV28 to TRBJ2-6, with TRBD1 matching over 9 bases. The germline V gene has CDR1 MDHEN and CDR2 SYDVKM. The junction had 10 bases not matched to a gene; V was cut back by 0 bases and J by 4 bases. The CDR3 runs 19 residues. The CDR3 DNA is TGTGCCAGCAGTTTATGGCCCCGGACAGGGGTTTCCGGGGCCAACGTCCTGACTTTC. This encodes CASSLWPRTGVSGANVLTF.

The chain couples TRBV12-3 or TRBV12-4 to TRBJ1-5; the match to TRBD1 covers 9 bases. This CDR3 contains 16 residues. Unmatched junction bases numbered 11, after V lost 11 bases and J lost 0 bases. CDR3 bases: TGTGCCCCGGGGACAGGGTTTTCCACTAGCAATCAGCCCCAGCATTTT. Translation: CAPGTGFSTSNQPQHF.

This clonotype was counted many times. This sequence joins TRBV29-1 and TRBJ2-7; 7 positions match TRBD2. V was clipped by 6 bases and J by 0 bases; unmatched bases: 5. CDR3 length: 13 residues. The germline CDR1 and CDR2 sequences are SQVTM and ANQGSEA. The CDR3 loop is CSVQLANSYEQYF. The CDR3 nucleotides are TGCAGCGTGCAACTAGCGAACTCCTACGAGCAGTACTTC.

This clonotype was seen more than once but under ten times. The chain joins TRBV9 to TRBJ2-7; the D gene is possibly TRBD2 (5 bases). The CDR3 has 14 residues. CDR1 SGDLS and CDR2 YYNGEE come from the germline V gene. V gave up 0 bases and J gave up 2 bases, with 9 bases separating them. CDR3 nucleotides: TGTGCCAGCAGCGTAGGGACTTTAACCTACGAGCAGTACTTC. Its translation: CASSVGTLTYEQYF. Full variable domain (outside the CDR3, taken from reference TRBV9 and TRBJ2-7): DSGVTQTPKHLITATGQRVTLRCSPRSGDLSVYWYQQSLDQGLQFLIQYYNGEERAKGNILERFSAQQFPDLHSELNLSSLELGDSALYFCASSVGTLTYEQYFGPGTRLTVT.

J is TRBJ2-7 and V is TRBV20-1, with D maybe TRBD2 (5 bases). Germline V gene sequence: CDR1 DFQATT, CDR2 SNEGSKA (reference sequence). Trimming stripped 0 bases from V and 4 bases from J, with 25 bases between. This CDR3 is built from 18 residues. The CDR3 loop reads CSARDYAVEDGILYEQYF. CDR3 in DNA: TGCAGTGCTAGAGATTACGCAGTTGAGGACGGGATTTTATACGAGCAGTACTTC.

About this clonotype: Being one base from a much bigger clone, this may be a read error. The gene calls are TRBV4-3 and TRBJ2-7; no clear D gene. Per germline, CDR1 LGHNA and CDR2 YSLEER. The CDR3 covers 14 residues. The CDR3 bases are TGCGCCAGCAGCCAAGTTTCCGGTTCCTACGAGCGGTACTTC. This encodes CASSQVSGSYERYF.

This clonotype was counted ten times or more. V and J are TRBV7-2 and TRBJ2-3, with TRBD2 matching over 9 bases. Looked up from germline, CDR1 is SGHTA and CDR2 is FQGNSA. With V trimmed by 7 bases and J by 4 bases, 12 bases remained unmatched. This CDR3 is built from 16 residues. The CDR3 loop reads CASTLQAGGTPDTQYF. CDR3 in DNA: TGTGCCAGCACTCTGCAGGCGGGAGGGACCCCAGATACGCAGTATTTT.

This clonotype was picked up a small number of times. The rearrangement joins TRBV7-2 to TRBJ2-7; D gene ambiguous. Trimming pared 0 bases from V and 7 bases from J, leaving 10 bases between. This CDR3 has 13 amino acids. Germline V gene sequence: CDR1 SGHTA, CDR2 FQGNSA. CDR3 in DNA: TGTGCCAGCAGCTTAGCGCCTCCCTCGGAGCAGTACTTC. This sequence encodes CASSLAPPSEQYF.

This clonotype was recorded many times. The V call is TRBV6-2 or TRBV6-3, the J call TRBJ1-1; D is undetermined. The CDR3 is made up of 11 amino acids. The V gene lost 3 bases and the J gene lost 8 bases, with 7 bases spanning the gap. CDR1 is MNHEY, CDR2 SVGEGT, per germline. CDR3 residues: CASSYFREAFF. The DNA of the CDR3 is TGTGCCAGCAGTTATTTTAGGGAAGCTTTCTTT.